Listed below are T cell receptor beta chains from one sample, sequenced in a study of cytomegalovirus exposure and HLA in healthy donors. The method was immunoSEQ multiplex PCR; TCRdb's version includes in-frame clones alone and lacks a portion of them. Of around 230,000 clones in the sample, 75% to 80% were seen once. The specimen sequenced was PBMCs. These receptors originate from a male donor in good health and CMV-seronegative. The CDR3 runs from the conserved cysteine through the conserved F or W. The D gene is left open where the match is weak. Clone sizes are given selectively: once, few, many, or a class where the clone is expanded.

>.|TRBD1|TRBV10-3|TRBJ2-7
CAISEPGTGVEEQYF
TGTGCCATCAGTGAGCCAGGGACAGGGGTGGAAGAGCAGTACTTC
>.|.|TRBV5-4|TRBJ1-4
CASSFGGEGEKLFF
TGTGCCAGCAGCTTCGGGGGAGAAGGGGAAAAACTGTTTTTT
>.|.|TRBV29-1|TRBJ1-4
CSVGMGTNEKLFF
TGCAGCGTCGGGATGGGGACTAATGAAAAACTGTTTTTT
>.|.|TRBV6-5|TRBJ2-7
CASSYSEISENEQYF
TGTGCCAGCAGTTACTCGGAGATATCGGAAAACGAGCAGTACTTC
>.|.|TRBV19|TRBJ2-7
CASRLGLYEQYF
TGTGCCAGTAGATTGGGGCTATACGAGCAGTACTTC
>.|TRBD2|TRBV7-3|TRBJ2-3
CASSQNRGGQQYF
TGTGCCAGCAGCCAGAACCGGGGGGGACAGCAGTATTTT
>once|.|TRBV9|TRBJ2-1
CASSVVGGANEQFF
TGTGCCAGCAGCGTAGTTGGTGGAGCCAATGAGCAGTTCTTC
>.|.|TRBV4-3|TRBJ2-7
CASSQVIADYEQYF
TGCGCCAGCAGCCAGGTGATAGCGGACTACGAGCAGTACTTC
>.|.|TRBV5-5|TRBJ1-6
CASSSTRGLAPLHF
TGTGCCAGCAGCTCGACAAGGGGACTTGCACCCCTCCACTTT
>.|TRBD2|TRBV7-9|TRBJ2-1
CASSLALRGGLAADNEQFF
TGTGCCAGCAGCTTAGCGTTAAGGGGCGGCCTAGCGGCTGACAATGAGCAGTTCTTC
>.|.|TRBV5-1|TRBJ2-6
CASSLASGLAGANVLTF
TGCGCCAGCAGCTTGGCCTCAGGGTTGGCTGGGGCCAACGTCCTGACTTTC
>once|TRBD2|TRBV7-9|TRBJ2-5
CASSPGLAGGETQYF
TGTGCCAGCAGCCCGGGACTAGCGGGAGGAGAGACCCAGTACTTC
>.|TRBD2|TRBV7-2|TRBJ2-7
CASSLDGGAWGQYF
TGTGCCAGCAGCTTAGACGGGGGGGCATGGGGGCAGTACTTC
>.|.|TRBV27|TRBJ1-1
CASSFNPPHRENTEAFF
TGTGCCAGCAGTTTTAACCCCCCCCACAGGGAGAACACTGAAGCTTTCTTT
>.|TRBD1|TRBV27|TRBJ2-7
CASSLSSGQVSYEQYF
TGTGCCAGCAGTTTATCGTCAGGACAGGTCTCCTACGAGCAGTACTTC
>.|.|TRBV7-8|TRBJ1-5
CASSLVGGLVSNQPQHF
TGTGCCAGCAGCTTAGTGGGAGGGCTAGTAAGCAATCAGCCCCAGCATTTT
>once|TRBD1|TRBV27|TRBJ2-7
CASSLPDRSSYEQYF
TGTGCCAGCAGTTTACCGGACAGGAGCTCCTACGAGCAGTACTTC
>.|.|TRBV6-1|TRBJ1-5
CASSPPWGGNQPQHF
TGTGCCAGCAGTCCCCCCTGGGGGGGCAATCAGCCCCAGCATTTT
>.|.|TRBV7-2|TRBJ1-4
CASGLGAGNEKLFF
TGTGCCAGCGGACTAGGGGCGGGTAATGAAAAACTGTTTTTT
>.|.|TRBV28|TRBJ1-2
CASSLPGPVGYTF
TGTGCCAGCAGTTTACCAGGGCCCGTTGGCTACACCTTC
>.|TRBD1|TRBV19|TRBJ1-1
CASSPQRDRTEAFF
TGTGCCAGTAGTCCGCAGAGGGACAGAACTGAAGCTTTCTTT
>.|.|TRBV11-2|TRBJ2-5
CASSRNGQGGWETQYF
TGTGCCAGCAGCAGAAACGGACAGGGAGGGTGGGAGACCCAGTACTTC
>.|.|TRBV6-5|TRBJ2-7
CASSHGGHSYEQYF
TGTGCCAGCAGCCACGGGGGTCACTCCTACGAGCAGTACTTC
>few|.|TRBV6-6|TRBJ1-1
CASSPEAFF
TGTGCCAGCAGTCCGGAAGCTTTCTTT
>.|.|TRBV7-3|TRBJ2-2
CASSLISTGELFF
TGTGCCAGCAGCTTAATTTCGACCGGGGAGCTGTTTTTT
>.|.|TRBV27|TRBJ2-6
CASSTYPLGSSGANVLTF
TGTGCCAGCAGTACATACCCCCTAGGGAGCTCTGGGGCCAACGTCCTGACTTTC
>.|TRBD1|TRBV7-9|TRBJ1-2
CASSSPRTGLHYGYTF
TGTGCCAGCAGTAGCCCCCGGACAGGGCTTCACTATGGCTACACCTTC
>.|TRBD2|TRBV5-1|TRBJ2-7
CASSLSGTSFSEQYF
TGCGCCAGCAGCTTGTCTGGGACTAGTTTTTCCGAGCAGTACTTC
>few|.|TRBV19|TRBJ1-6
CASNLRGYNSPLHF
TGTGCCAGTAACCTCAGGGGTTATAATTCACCCCTCCACTTT
>.|.|TRBV4-2|TRBJ2-7
CASSSLSRASEQYF
TGTGCCAGCAGCTCACTCTCCAGGGCATCCGAGCAGTACTTC
>.|.|TRBV5-1|TRBJ1-4
CASSRVRGSDEKLFF
TGCGCCAGCAGCCGCGTCCGGGGGTCGGATGAAAAACTGTTTTTT
>.|.|TRBV9|TRBJ1-5
CASSVGGGVDQPQHF
TGTGCCAGCAGCGTAGGAGGGGGAGTAGATCAGCCCCAGCATTTT
>.|.|TRBV5-1|TRBJ1-1
CASSHEFKNTEAFF
TGCGCCAGCAGCCATGAGTTTAAGAACACTGAAGCTTTCTTT
>.|.|TRBV28|TRBJ1-1
CASSPSTQAFF
TGTGCCAGCAGTCCGTCGACACAGGCTTTCTTT
>.|TRBD2|TRBV5-1|TRBJ2-1
CASTREGQYNEQFF
TGCGCCAGTACACGGGAGGGCCAGTACAATGAGCAGTTCTTC
>.|.|TRBV7-3|TRBJ1-1
CASSLGQGTEAFF
TGTGCCAGCAGCTTAGGTCAGGGTACTGAAGCTTTCTTT
>.|TRBD2|TRBV6-6|TRBJ2-7
CASRGLAVSSYEQYF
TGTGCCAGCAGGGGACTAGCGGTGAGCTCCTACGAGCAGTACTTC
>.|.|TRBV28|TRBJ2-7
CASTPTGTNYEQYF
TGTGCCAGCACCCCTACCGGGACAAACTACGAGCAGTACTTC
>.|TRBD1|TRBV5-1|TRBJ2-5
CASSLAPYRDRVGEETQYF
TGCGCCAGCAGCTTAGCACCTTATCGGGACAGGGTTGGGGAAGAGACCCAGTACTTC
>once|TRBD1|TRBV5-4|TRBJ2-2
CASRQGSPTGELFF
TGTGCCAGCAGACAGGGGTCTCCCACCGGGGAGCTGTTTTTT
>.|.|TRBV5-6|TRBJ2-7
CASTRGKGDSEQYF
TGTGCCAGCACCCGGGGAAAAGGGGACTCCGAGCAGTACTTC
>.|TRBD1|TRBV28|TRBJ2-3
CASSLPDRGTDTQYF
TGTGCCAGCAGTCTCCCGGACAGGGGCACAGATACGCAGTATTTT
>.|TRBD1|TRBV5-6|TRBJ1-4
CASSPDRDEKLFF
TGTGCCAGCAGCCCCGACAGGGACGAAAAACTGTTTTTT
>.|TRBD1|TRBV7-6|TRBJ1-4
CASSLAGTGKANVKLFF
TGTGCCAGCAGCTTAGCGGGGACAGGGAAAGCGAATGTAAAACTGTTTTTT
>.|TRBD2|TRBV15|TRBJ2-7
CATSRETAGGVYEQYF
TGTGCCACCAGCAGAGAAACAGCGGGAGGAGTCTACGAGCAGTACTTC